Shown below are 5 T cell receptor beta chains from a single sample sequenced in a study of cytomegalovirus exposure and HLA in healthy donors. Sequencing used immunoSEQ multiplex PCR; TCRdb keeps in-frame clones, though not all of them. The sample records hundreds of thousands of clones, more than 80% being singletons. Sequenced sample: PBMCs. Source of these receptors: a young woman in good health and CMV-seronegative.

This clone was observed a single time. CDR3 nucleotide sequence: TGTGCCAGCAGTGAAGCGCTTGGGACTTCCGACGAGCAGTTCTTC. Its translation is CASSEALGTSDEQFF. This chain connects TRBV6-1 to TRBJ2-1; D possibly corresponds to TRBD2 (6 bases). V dropped 0 bases and J dropped 10 bases, with 16 bases sitting between them. CDR3 length: 15 amino acids. Germline V lookup: CDR1 MNHNS, CDR2 SASEGT.

The chain has TRBV30 and TRBJ2-6, with D maybe TRBD1 (6 bases). Trimming cost V 6 bases and J 0 bases, with 9 bases left between them. The CDR3 has 14 residues. Germline V gene data show CDR1 as GTSNPN and CDR2 as SVGIG (reference sequence). CDR3: CACTGSSGANVLTF. CDR3 DNA sequence: TGTGCCTGCACAGGGTCCTCTGGGGCCAACGTCCTGACTTTC.

The rearrangement uses TRBV7-9 and TRBJ2-5; a possible D gene is TRBD2 (6 bases). The CDR3 is made up of 16 amino acids. The V end lost 1 base, the J end lost 2 bases, and 14 bases lay between the germline ends. CDR1 SEHNR and CDR2 FQNEAQ come from the germline V gene (reference sequence). The CDR3 DNA sequence: TGTGCCAGCAGCTTAGTAGGCGGTAGCGGACAAGAGACCCAGTACTTC. Translated: CASSLVGGSGQETQYF.

This sequence joins TRBV4-1 and TRBJ2-7; TRBD1 aligns across 8 bases. V lost 3 bases and J lost 6; bases outside the gene matches: 7. Germline CDR1 is MGHRA and CDR2 is YSYEKL. The CDR3 is made up of 14 amino acids. The CDR3 region is CASSHGDRSLEQYF. The CDR3 DNA reads as TGCGCCAGCAGCCATGGGGACAGGTCCCTCGAGCAGTACTTC.

V gene TRBV6-6 combines with J gene TRBJ2-7; D might be TRBD2 (6 bases). Trimming pared 5 bases from V and 6 bases from J, leaving 14 bases between. The CDR3 runs to 13 residues. CDR1 and CDR2 (germline): MNHNY, SVGAGI (reference sequence). In nucleotides, the CDR3 is TGTGCCAGCAGTCACGGTGGGGGAGGCGAGCAGTACTTC. It translates to CASSHGGGGEQYF.